Below are 18 T cell receptor beta chains sequenced from a single sample in a study of blood T cells in healthy people across ages. PCR was performed a second time for about 7 to 12 cycles using a sample-barcoded 5' primer and a J-beta primer mix. MiXCR, applied by TCRdb to the 5' RACE reads, yields one record per CDR3 protein. The table has 700,000 or so distinct CDR3 sequences, about 20% seen once; the top ten hold 22%. Sequencing was done on a sample of blood. Receptors originate from a man in his 70s in good health.

This clonotype was picked up a small number of times. Given a much more abundant clone one base away, this may be a read error. V gene TRBV11-2 combines with J gene TRBJ1-2; possibly TRBD1 for D (6 bases). CDR3 size: 16 residues. Germline lookup yields CDR1 SGHAT and CDR2 FQNNGV. CDR3 amino acids: CASGLRQGSGVYGYTF. CDR3 nucleotides: TGTGCCAGCGGCTTACGGCAGGGGTCCGGGGTCTATGGCTACACCTTC.

The table lists this clonotype with a few counts. This chain joins TRBV12-3 or TRBV12-4 and TRBJ2-2; weak D call: TRBD1 (5 bases). This CDR3 comprises 13 residues. V was cut by 7 bases and J by 4 bases, with 10 bases left in between. CDR3 coding DNA: TGTGCCAGCATACAGACAGCCACCGGGGAGCTGTTTTTT. Translated, it gives CASIQTATGELFF.

Ten or more counts support this clonotype. The J gene is TRBJ2-5, the V gene TRBV10-3; no reliable D call. Trimming removed 0 bases at V and 3 bases at J, with 2 bases between. This CDR3 is 12 amino acids long. Germline V lookup: CDR1 ENHRY, CDR2 SYGVKD. CDR3 in amino acids: CAISESEETQYF. CDR3 nucleotides: TGTGCCATCAGTGAGTCGGAAGAGACCCAGTACTTC.

The V and J genes are TRBV9 and TRBJ1-1; D gene unclear. Germline V gene lookup returns CDR1 SGDLS and CDR2 YYNGEE. The V end lost 0 bases, the J end lost 7 bases, and 16 bases lay between the germline ends. The length of the CDR3 is 15 residues. CDR3 DNA: TGTGCCAGCAGCGTAGGAAGCCATTGGGCTAATGAAGCTTTCTTT. Its protein product is CASSVGSHWANEAFF.

The gene calls are TRBV10-3 and TRBJ2-5, with a weak D call TRBD2 (6 bases). Gene TRBJ2-1 matches the end of the DNA better, so the J call may be wrong. The CDR3 consists of 12 residues. The germline CDR1 and CDR2 sequences are ENHRY and SYGVKD. The CDR3 reads CAISENDGGQFF. CDR3 bases: TGTGCCATCAGTGAGAATGACGGGGGGCAGTTCTTC.

This chain links TRBV5-1 with TRBJ1-1; D might be TRBD1 (6 bases). CDR3 length equals 11 residues. The V gene's germline CDR1 is SGHRS and CDR2 YFSETQ. Trimming removed 4 bases at V and 7 bases at J, with 8 bases between. The CDR3 is CASSRDNEAFF. The CDR3 DNA reads as TGCGCCAGCAGCCGGGACAATGAAGCTTTCTTT. Full variable domain (outside the CDR3, taken from reference TRBV5-1 and TRBJ1-1): KAGVTQTPRYLIKTRGQQVTLSCSPISGHRSVSWYQQTPGQGLQFLFEYFSETQRNKGNFPGRFSGRQFSNSRSEMNVSTLELGDSALYLCASSRDNEAFFGQGTRLTVV.

V is TRBV7-9 and J is TRBJ2-6; D not resolved. The germline CDR1 and CDR2 sequences are SEHNR and FQNEAQ (reference sequence). The ends were cut back, 1 base at V and 2 bases at J, with 3 bases in the middle. The CDR3 contains 14 residues. In DNA form, the CDR3 reads TGTGCCAGCAGCTTAGAGACTGGGGCCAACGTCCTGACTTTC. Protein sequence: CASSLETGANVLTF.

This clonotype was seen many times. The chain has TRBV6-5 and TRBJ2-1; TRBD2 agrees at 10 bases. The CDR3 totals 15 residues. Germline V gene lookup returns CDR1 MNHEY and CDR2 SVGAGI. The V gene end was trimmed by 11 bases and the J gene end by 8 bases; junction bases not matched to a gene: 15. CDR3 nucleotide sequence: TGTGCCGCAAGAACTCACACTAGCGGGATACATGAGCAGTTCTTC. Amino acid sequence: CAARTHTSGIHEQFF.

Only a few counts were recorded for this clonotype. The chain uses TRBV20-1 and TRBJ2-3; TRBD1 aligns across 11 bases. Germline V gives CDR1 DFQATT, CDR2 SNEGSKA (reference sequence). J gave up 6 bases and V 6 bases, and 11 bases lay outside the gene matches. The CDR3 totals 15 residues. CDR3 protein: CSAKGQGALSDTQYF. The CDR3 DNA sequence: TGCAGTGCAAAAGGACAGGGGGCTTTGTCGGATACGCAGTATTTT.

Turning to this clonotype: At one boundary the junction diverges from the germline segment, which might be a read error. V gene TRBV5-1 combines with J gene TRBJ1-1; 8 bases align to TRBD1. CDR3 length equals 15 residues. Germline CDR1 SGHRS, CDR2 YFSETQ. Here the CDR3 DNA reads TGCGTCAGCAGCTACAACAGGGGGTTGAACACTGAAGCTTTCTTT. This encodes CVSSYNRGLNTEAFF.

The genes are TRBV3-1 and TRBJ1-4; tentatively, D is TRBD1 (5 bases). V gave up 4 bases and J gave up 8 bases, with 14 bases separating them. Per the germline V gene, CDR1 is LGHDT and CDR2 is YNNKEL (reference sequence). The CDR3 is 14 residues long. The CDR3 nucleotides read TGTGCCAGCAGCCTTTACTCGACAGAGGAAAAACTGTTTTTT. Protein sequence: CASSLYSTEEKLFF. Combining the CDR3 with reference TRBV3-1 and TRBJ1-4 gives the whole variable domain DTAVSQTPKYLVTQMGNDKSIKCEQNLGHDTMYWYKQDSKKFLKIMFSYNNKELIINETVPNRFSPKSPDKAHLNLHINSLELGDSAVYFCASSLYSTEEKLFFGSGTQLSVL.

This clonotype was seen more than once but under ten times. The chain uses TRBV28 and TRBJ2-7; D tentatively fits TRBD1 or TRBD2 (5 bases each). The CDR3 runs 12 residues. V lost 8 bases, J lost 3 bases, and 11 bases lay in between. Germline CDR1 is MDHEN and CDR2 is SYDVKM. The CDR3 reads CASRRTNYEQYF. The CDR3 coding sequence is TGTGCCAGCCGGAGGACAAACTACGAGCAGTACTTC.

This clonotype has only a few counts. The chain employs TRBV3-1 and TRBJ2-5; weak D call: TRBD2 (5 bases). This CDR3 is built from 16 residues. Germline lookup yields CDR1 LGHDT and CDR2 YNNKEL (reference sequence). V gave up 1 base and J gave up 1 base, with 13 bases separating them. The CDR3 here is CASSQVRTGAQETQYF. In nucleotides, the CDR3 is TGTGCCAGCAGCCAAGTAAGGACTGGAGCCCAAGAGACCCAGTACTTC.

This clonotype turned up a few times. This chain connects TRBV7-3 to TRBJ2-5; 9 nucleotides align to TRBD1. After removal of 5 bases from V and 3 bases from J, the junction contained 4 bases not matched to a gene. The CDR3 length is 14 residues. Germline-derived CDR1 and CDR2 are SGHTA and FQGTGA. This CDR3 reads CASSHRGLKETQYF. CDR3 nucleotides: TGTGCCAGCAGCCACAGGGGGCTCAAAGAGACCCAGTACTTC.

The chain employs TRBV29-1 and TRBJ2-5; possibly TRBD1 or TRBD2 for D (5 bases each). The V end was cut by 3 bases, the J end by 0 bases, with 8 bases between. The CDR3 runs to 13 residues. Germline lookup yields CDR1 SQVTM and CDR2 ANQGSEA. The CDR3 sequence: CSVEGRNQETQYF. CDR3 sequence (DNA): TGCAGCGTTGAGGGACGGAACCAAGAGACCCAGTACTTC.

This clonotype has at least ten counts. This rearrangement joins TRBV7-3 to TRBJ2-6; D ambiguous. Germline V gives CDR1 SGHTA, CDR2 FQGTGA. V was shortened by 1 base and J by 12 bases, with 13 bases between the two germline ends. The CDR3 runs 14 residues. The CDR3 reads CASSLMPTAAVLTF. Written as DNA, the CDR3 is TGTGCCAGCAGCTTAATGCCGACCGCGGCCGTCCTGACTTTC.

The V and J genes are TRBV21-1 and TRBJ2-1; the table gives TRBD2 as D, unverified against the DNA. TRBV21-1 constitutes a pseudogene. This CDR3 comprises 17 residues. The CDR3 reads CASSVKASGGIYNEQFF. In DNA form, the CDR3 reads TGTGCCAGCAGCGTCAAAGCTAGCGGGGGGATCTACAATGAGCAGTTCTTC.

V usage is TRBV7-3 and J usage is TRBJ2-2; possibly TRBD1 for D (6 bases). V dropped 5 bases and J dropped 10 bases, with 23 bases sitting between them. The length of the CDR3 is 16 residues. Germline V gene data show CDR1 as SGHTA and CDR2 as FQGTGA. Here the CDR3 DNA reads TGTGCCAGCAGCCAATCAACCGGGACAAGGTCTCCGGAGCTGTTTTTT. It specifies CASSQSTGTRSPELFF.